This T cell receptor (beta chain) was obtained from a study of cytomegalovirus exposure and HLA in healthy donors. Broader study findings: Only CMV serostatus was available as immune exposure information. In a later analysis, at a false discovery rate of 0.05, under 20,000 TCR beta sequences were associated with HLA alleles.

The germline V gene encodes CDR1 MGHDK and CDR2 SYGVNS. The CDR3 runs 16 residues. Trimming cost V 4 bases and J 0 bases, with 13 bases left between them. With respect to this clone: Its specificity is unknown.

The PCR made use of 60 Vbeta and 13 Jbeta primers. TCRdb keeps only in-frame clones here, not all; method: immunoSEQ multiplex PCR. Of roughly 150,000 clones listed, around 79% are singletons. The sequence derives from a man in his forties or fifties in good health and CMV-seropositive. Specimen: PBMCs. The chain has TRBV25-1 and TRBJ2-1; maybe TRBD1 (6 bases). The CDR3 nucleotides read TGTGCCAGCAGTGGGGGGCCGGCCTACTCCTACAATGAGCAGTTCTTC. Its protein is CASSGGPAYSYNEQFF.